This T cell receptor (beta chain) was profiled in a study of blood T cells in healthy people across ages. Study-level results: The study found TCR beta diversity correlated strongly with naive T cell percentage. Diversity of TCR beta per million T cells declined in a roughly linear way with age.

Trimming cost V 1 base and J 7 bases; bases outside gene matches: 13. This CDR3 has 17 residues. Germline V gene sequence: CDR1 SGHAT, CDR2 FQNNGV. A sample-barcoded 5' primer and a J-beta primer mix were used in a second PCR of roughly 7 to 11 cycles. TCRdb itself ran the 5' RACE reads through MiXCR, one entry per CDR3 protein. The sample records more than 800,000 distinct CDR3 sequences, 29% being singletons. About this clonotype itself: Its target is not known.

This rearrangement joins TRBV11-2 to TRBJ2-5; 9 nucleotides line up with TRBD1. The specimen sequenced was blood. The TCR was taken from a woman at least 80 years old in good health. The CDR3 nucleotides read TGTGCCAGCAGCTTAGCGGGGACAGGGAACGAGGGAGCGACCCAGTACTTC. Encoded protein: CASSLAGTGNEGATQYF.